The rows below give T cell receptor beta chains drawn from one sample of a study of cytomegalovirus exposure and HLA in healthy donors. Assay used: immunoSEQ multiplex PCR; TCRdb lists only in-frame clones, some missing. The table has approximately 250,000 clones, 80% to 90% seen once. The sample taken for sequencing was PBMCs. The receptors stem from a girl aged 2 to 10 in good health and CMV-seronegative. Each CDR3 is given with its conserved first and last residue. D genes are given only for firm matches. A row's size may be missing; if present it is once, few, many or a size class.

J: TRBJ2-2; D: TRBD2; V: TRBV30; size: -; CDR3: CAWRGTGTSGPYTGELFF; DNA: TGTGCCTGGAGGGGGACCGGGACTAGCGGGCCCTACACCGGGGAGCTGTTTTTT
J: TRBJ1-1; D: -; V: TRBV6-5; size: -; CDR3: CASSYSNGGNTEAFF; DNA: TGTGCCAGCAGTTACTCGAACGGGGGGAACACTGAAGCTTTCTTT
J: TRBJ2-1; D: TRBD2; V: TRBV19; size: -; CDR3: CASRPAGGNYNEQFF; DNA: TGTGCCAGTAGGCCGGCGGGGGGTAACTACAATGAGCAGTTCTTC
J: TRBJ2-7; D: TRBD2; V: TRBV10-1; size: -; CDR3: CASSENRLAPYEQYF; DNA: TGCGCCAGCAGTGAGAACCGACTAGCTCCCTATGAGCAGTACTTC
J: TRBJ1-1; D: -; V: TRBV7-9; size: -; CDR3: CASRPPGFRMNTEAFF; DNA: TGTGCCAGCAGACCGCCGGGTTTCCGCATGAACACTGAAGCTTTCTTT
J: TRBJ2-7; D: TRBD2; V: TRBV30; size: -; CDR3: CAWRREGIPYEQYF; DNA: TGTGCCTGGAGAAGGGAGGGAATTCCCTACGAGCAGTACTTC
J: TRBJ2-7; D: -; V: TRBV7-2; size: -; CDR3: CASSLVSGRISYEQYF; DNA: TGTGCCAGCAGCTTAGTGAGTGGGCGAATTTCCTACGAGCAGTACTTC
J: TRBJ2-7; D: -; V: TRBV7-2; size: -; CDR3: CASSPRGTQYEQYF; DNA: TGTGCCAGCAGCCCCCGGGGGACCCAGTACGAGCAGTACTTC
J: TRBJ2-5; D: -; V: TRBV6-5; size: -; CDR3: CASSYSRSTSQYF; DNA: TGTGCCAGCAGTTACTCGAGAAGCACGTCCCAGTACTTC
J: TRBJ2-2; D: TRBD2; V: TRBV6-5; size: -; CDR3: CASRPYAGGTGELFF; DNA: TGTGCCAGCAGACCATATGCCGGGGGGACCGGGGAGCTGTTTTTT
J: TRBJ2-6; D: TRBD1; V: TRBV2; size: -; CDR3: CASSGTGLNSGANVLTF; DNA: TGTGCCAGCAGTGGGACAGGGCTAAACTCTGGGGCCAACGTCCTGACTTTC
J: TRBJ2-1; D: TRBD2; V: TRBV19; size: -; CDR3: CASSMWTSNMGEQFF; DNA: TGTGCCAGTAGTATGTGGACTAGTAATATGGGTGAGCAGTTCTTC
J: TRBJ1-2; D: TRBD1; V: TRBV5-1; size: once; CDR3: CASSLGQAPNYGYTF; DNA: TGCGCCAGCAGCCTGGGACAGGCTCCTAACTATGGCTACACCTTC
J: TRBJ1-5; D: -; V: TRBV6-5; size: -; CDR3: CASTYRAGLLNQPQHF; DNA: TGTGCCAGCACTTATCGGGCAGGACTGCTCAATCAGCCCCAGCATTTT
J: TRBJ2-2; D: -; V: TRBV27; size: -; CDR3: CASSLEYINTGELFF; DNA: TGTGCCAGCAGTTTGGAGTACATAAACACCGGGGAGCTGTTTTTT
J: TRBJ1-6; D: TRBD1; V: TRBV9; size: -; CDR3: CASSAGDRLEAPLHF; DNA: TGTGCCAGCAGCGCTGGGGACAGATTGGAAGCACCCCTCCACTTT
J: TRBJ2-7; D: TRBD1; V: TRBV7-2; size: -; CDR3: CASSLDRGKQYF; DNA: TGTGCCAGCAGCTTAGACAGGGGGAAGCAGTACTTC
J: TRBJ1-6; D: -; V: TRBV5-6; size: -; CDR3: CASSFDSSYNSPLHF; DNA: TGTGCCAGCAGCTTTGACAGCTCCTATAATTCACCCCTCCACTTT
J: TRBJ2-7; D: TRBD2; V: TRBV29-1; size: -; CDR3: CSVTGTSGRGSEQYF; DNA: TGCAGCGTCACAGGGACTAGCGGGAGAGGTTCCGAGCAGTACTTC
J: TRBJ2-7; D: -; V: TRBV10-3; size: -; CDR3: CAISESGVAGGEQYF; DNA: TGTGCCATCAGTGAGTCGGGGGTAGCCGGGGGCGAGCAGTACTTC
J: TRBJ2-7; D: TRBD2; V: TRBV4-1; size: -; CDR3: CASSPRRLAGPSSYEQYF; DNA: TGCGCCAGCAGCCCTCGCCGACTAGCGGGACCAAGCTCCTACGAGCAGTACTTC
J: TRBJ1-1; D: TRBD1; V: TRBV2; size: -; CDR3: CASSEFRTGMNTEAFF; DNA: TGTGCCAGCAGTGAATTCCGGACAGGGATGAACACTGAAGCTTTCTTT